These T cell receptor beta chains were read from a single sample in a study of blood T cell repertoires in COVID-19. TCRdb's table, derived via immunoSEQ multiplex PCR, lists solely in-frame clones and lacks some. The data contain around 120,000 clones, 65% to 80% of them singletons. Material for sequencing was peripheral blood. Receptor source: a man between 70 and 80 years old with active or convalescent COVID-19. Both conserved end residues are part of each CDR3. A D gene is named only where the DNA matches it firmly. Clone size, where shown, is once, few, many, or a class for clones that have expanded.

-,-,TRBJ1-1,TRBV9,TGTGCCAGCGGAAGGGGGGGTCAGAACACTGAAGCTTTCTTT,CASGRGGQNTEAFF
-,-,TRBJ1-2,TRBV11-2,TGTGCCAGCAGAAACGAGAATAAACGAAACTATGGCTACACCTTC,CASRNENKRNYGYTF
-,-,TRBJ1-2,TRBV28,TGTGCCAGCAGTTTATTGGGGGCCCAGGAAGCTAACTATGGCTACACCTTC,CASSLLGAQEANYGYTF
-,-,TRBJ1-5,TRBV10-3,TGTGCCATCAGTGAGAAGGAGGATTTGCAGCCCCAGCATTTT,CAISEKEDLQPQHF
few,-,TRBJ1-2,TRBV5-1,TGCGCCAGCAGCTTGGCCGGGAGGGACGGTAACTATGGCTACACCTTC,CASSLAGRDGNYGYTF
-,-,TRBJ1-3,TRBV19,TGTGCCAGTAGTAAGGCCCCTGGGGGCGTTAAGCGAAACACCATATATTTT,CASSKAPGGVKRNTIYF
-,TRBD1,TRBJ1-2,TRBV6-5,TGTGCCAGCAGAGGACAGGGGTATGGCTACACCTTC,CASRGQGYGYTF
-,TRBD2,TRBJ2-1,TRBV5-1,TGCGCCAGCAGCTTAACTAGCGGGATAAGGGGGGGCTCATACAATGAGCAGTTCTTC,CASSLTSGIRGGSYNEQFF
-,TRBD1,TRBJ1-1,TRBV19,TGTGCCAGTACTTGGGACAGACTAAACACTGAAGCTTTCTTT,CASTWDRLNTEAFF
-,TRBD1,TRBJ2-2,TRBV18,TGTGCCAGCTCACGACAGGGAATAAACACCGGGGAGCTGTTTTTT,CASSRQGINTGELFF
-,-,TRBJ2-6,TRBV6-6,TGTGCCAGCAGGGAGCTCTCTGGGGCCAACGTCCTGACTTTC,CASRELSGANVLTF
-,-,TRBJ2-1,TRBV4-1,TGCGCCAGCAGCCCCGAGGGGGGGAGGGGCGATGAGCAGTTCTTC,CASSPEGGRGDEQFF
-,TRBD1,TRBJ2-2,TRBV15,TGTGCCACCAGCAGAGATAAGACAGGGTGGGACACCGGGGAGCTGTTTTTT,CATSRDKTGWDTGELFF
few,TRBD2,TRBJ2-3,TRBV7-9,TGTGCCAGCAGCCCAGAAAGACTAGCGGGAGGTGATACGCAGTATTTT,CASSPERLAGGDTQYF
-,TRBD2,TRBJ2-1,TRBV7-9,TGTGCCAGCACGGGACTAGGGGGCAATGAGCAGTTCTTC,CASTGLGGNEQFF
-,TRBD2,TRBJ2-3,TRBV2,TGTGCCAGCAGTTCTAGCGGGGGGGCCCGGGCAGATACGCAGTATTTT,CASSSSGGARADTQYF
-,TRBD1,TRBJ2-7,TRBV5-1,TGCGCCAGCAGCAGCGACAGGGGGCTTGCCTACGAGCAGTACTTC,CASSSDRGLAYEQYF
-,-,TRBJ1-5,TRBV28,TGTGCCAGCAGTTTCCCAGGCAATAGCAATCAGCCCCAGCATTTT,CASSFPGNSNQPQHF
once,TRBD1,TRBJ2-5,TRBV10-3,TGTGCCATCAGTGGGTCGGACAGGGATGGGGAGACCCAGTACTTC,CAISGSDRDGETQYF
-,TRBD1,TRBJ1-2,TRBV18,TGTGCCAGCTCCGTTCGGGACAGGAAGGGAATGGCTAAGGGCTACACCTTC,CASSVRDRKGMAKGYTF
-,TRBD2,TRBJ2-1,TRBV5-1,TGCGCCAGCAGCTACAGACTACTAGCGGGGGTGGATGAGCAGTTCTTC,CASSYRLLAGVDEQFF
-,TRBD2,TRBJ2-1,TRBV28,TGTGCCAGCAGTTTAACTAGCGGGATATACAATGAGCAGTTCTTC,CASSLTSGIYNEQFF
-,-,TRBJ2-5,TRBV6-5,TGTGCCAGCAGTTTACAGGCCTTTGGTGGGGAGACCCAGTACTTC,CASSLQAFGGETQYF
-,-,TRBJ2-7,TRBV5-5,TGTGCCAGCAGCTTAGGAGGGACCCTTTACGAGCAGTACTTC,CASSLGGTLYEQYF
-,-,TRBJ2-2,TRBV24-1,TGTGCCACGGGAGGTAGGGGAGCGAACACCGGGGAGCTGTTTTTT,CATGGRGANTGELFF
-,TRBD2,TRBJ2-1,TRBV18,TGTGCCAGCTCACCCATCCGGGAGGACTACAATGAGCAGTTCTTC,CASSPIREDYNEQFF
-,-,TRBJ2-2,TRBV24-1,TGTGCCACCAGTGATATTGTGGGGGCCCCGAACACCGGGGAGCTGTTTTTT,CATSDIVGAPNTGELFF
-,-,TRBJ2-2,TRBV7-3,TGTGCCAGCAGCTCGGGAAGCCCGAACACCGGGGAGCTGTTTTTT,CASSSGSPNTGELFF
-,TRBD1,TRBJ2-7,TRBV3-1/TRBV3-2,TGTGCCAGCAGCCAAGAAGGGACAGGGGACGAGCAGTACTTC,CASSQEGTGDEQYF
-,TRBD1,TRBJ1-1,TRBV30,TGTGCCTGGGGACAGGGGAACACTGAAGCTTTCTTT,CAWGQGNTEAFF
-,-,TRBJ2-7,TRBV6-6,TGTGCCAGCAGCCGCGAGGTCGAGCAGTACTTC,CASSREVEQYF
once,-,TRBJ2-4,TRBV5-1,TGCGCCAGCAGCGCCGACTTTGGAAACATTCAGTACTTC,CASSADFGNIQYF
-,TRBD1,TRBJ2-7,TRBV6-6,TGTGCCAGCAGTTACTTGACAGGGGGCGAGCAGTACTTC,CASSYLTGGEQYF
few,-,TRBJ1-1,TRBV6-5,TGTGCCAGCAGTTATAACCCAGGAATGAACACTGAAGCTTTCTTT,CASSYNPGMNTEAFF
-,TRBD1,TRBJ2-3,TRBV9,TGTGCCAGCAGCGCACGGACAGGGGATACAGATACGCAGTATTTT,CASSARTGDTDTQYF
once,-,TRBJ2-5,TRBV21-1,TGTGCCAGCAGCAAAGCCGAGACTAGAGTTGAGGAGACCCAGTACTTC,CASSKAETRVEETQYF
-,TRBD1,TRBJ2-7,TRBV6-5,TGTGCCAGCAGTTACTGGGGACAGGGCTACGAGCAGTACTTC,CASSYWGQGYEQYF
-,TRBD2,TRBJ2-3,TRBV7-2,TGTGCCAGCAGCTTCGTAACTAGCGGGGGATCAGATACGCAGTATTTT,CASSFVTSGGSDTQYF
few,-,TRBJ1-2,TRBV6-5,TGTGCCAGCAGTTTACAGGGATCTGGCTACACCTTC,CASSLQGSGYTF
few,-,TRBJ1-2,TRBV3-1/TRBV3-2,TGTGCCAGCAGCCAAAGCAGGGGACACACCTTC,CASSQSRGHTF
-,-,TRBJ1-2,TRBV3-1/TRBV3-2,TGTGCCAGCAGCCAGGGGAGGGGCTACACCTTC,CASSQGRGYTF
-,TRBD1,TRBJ2-7,TRBV30,TGTGCCCTACAGGACAGGCAATACGAGCAGTACTTC,CALQDRQYEQYF
-,TRBD1,TRBJ1-5,TRBV4-1,TGCGCCAGCAGCGGGACAGACAATCAGCCCCAGCATTTT,CASSGTDNQPQHF
-,TRBD2,TRBJ2-1,TRBV30,TGTGCCTGGAGTGTACCTAGCGGGGGGGCTAGGAATGAGCAGTTCTTC,CAWSVPSGGARNEQFF
-,TRBD2,TRBJ2-1,TRBV7-6,TGTGCCAGCAGCTCACGGGGACTAGCGGGAGTTGAGCAGTTCTTC,CASSSRGLAGVEQFF
-,TRBD2,TRBJ2-1,TRBV19,TGTGCCAGCTTAGTGGGACTAGCGGGAGTTATGAGCAAGTTCTTC,CASLVGLAGVMSKFF
few,TRBD2,TRBJ2-7,TRBV4-1,TGCGCCAGCAGCCAAGTAACCCCTAGACTAGCGGGACCCTACGAGCAGTACTTC,CASSQVTPRLAGPYEQYF
-,TRBD2,TRBJ2-5,TRBV14,TGTGCCAGCAGCCAAGCGGGAGGCTGGAAGACCCAGTACTTC,CASSQAGGWKTQYF
-,TRBD1,TRBJ2-3,TRBV7-8,TGTGCCAGCAGCTTAGGAGGACAGGGGGCAGATACGCAGTATTTT,CASSLGGQGADTQYF
-,-,TRBJ1-3,TRBV3-1/TRBV3-2,TGTGCCAGCAGCCCCACAGGTTCCTACGGAAACACCATATATTTT,CASSPTGSYGNTIYF
-,TRBD2,TRBJ2-1,TRBV7-2,TGTGCCAGCAGCTCGGCAGGGCGGGGGGGCCGTTACAATGAGCAGTTCTTC,CASSSAGRGGRYNEQFF
-,TRBD1,TRBJ2-7,TRBV2,TGTGCCAGCAGTGCGGACAGGGGAGGGCAGTACTTC,CASSADRGGQYF
-,TRBD1,TRBJ1-6,TRBV5-1,TGCGCCAGCAGCTTGGATGGACAGGGCAATTCACCCCTCCACTTT,CASSLDGQGNSPLHF
-,TRBD1,TRBJ2-6,TRBV28,TGTGCCAGCAGTTTCCCTCCGGGACAGGCGTTCTCTGGGGCCAACGTCCTGACTTTC,CASSFPPGQAFSGANVLTF
-,-,TRBJ2-3,TRBV24-1,TGTGCCACCAGTGATAGAACCCTACAGAAGCCCCTTCCCACAGATACGCAGTATTTT,CATSDRTLQKPLPTDTQYF
-,-,TRBJ2-4,TRBV7-9,TGTGCCAGCAGCCCCCGGGGGGCGGAAAACATTCAGTACTTC,CASSPRGAENIQYF
-,-,TRBJ1-4,TRBV10-2,TGCGCCAGCCAGGGGAGGGGTGAAAAACTGTTTTTT,CASQGRGEKLFF
-,TRBD2,TRBJ2-2,TRBV3-1/TRBV3-2,TGTGCCAGCAGCCGTCTAGCGGGATTCACCGGGGAGCTGTTTTTT,CASSRLAGFTGELFF
-,-,TRBJ1-3,TRBV19,TGTGCCAGTAGTATCCAACGGAGCTCTGGAAACACCATATATTTT,CASSIQRSSGNTIYF
-,-,TRBJ1-5,TRBV5-1,TGCGCCAGCAGCTTGGCCGGGGTTAGCAATCAGCCCCAGCATTTT,CASSLAGVSNQPQHF